Given below is one T cell receptor beta chain in context. Its antigen remains undetermined. No much larger clone is present one base from it, and per-base qualities are unavailable. These data come from a study of T cells and Merkel cell carcinoma outcomes (dated by TCRdb to 2019 to 2021). General notes on the study: The study looked at whether the tumor T-cell repertoire and T-cell density could predict clinical outcome in patients with Merkel cell carcinoma. General study outcomes and caveats: The combination of T-cell repertoire features and T-cell density was reported to predict clinical outcomes in patients with Merkel cell carcinoma.

Libraries were constructed by the immunoSEQ multiplex PCR assay. TCRdb took this table from immuneACCESS and kept in-frame rearrangements with V and J called. Such tables lack part of the clones; where checked against another copy, unresolved V genes explain under half of the gap, and the rest is unexplained. This sample gives thousands of clones in total; 85% to 95% of them show up just once. 1.5% to 2% of the sample is held by the ten biggest clonotypes. CDR1 and CDR2, looked up from the germline V gene, are SNHLY and FYNNEI. At the junction V is shortened by 6 bases and J by 1 base, with 8 bases in between. The CDR3 runs 13 residues from the cysteine to the phenylalanine. Just CDR3 DNA is preserved here, 39 bases in frame from base 1. The samples were taken from patients with Merkel cell carcinoma.

Recombination connected TRBV2 to TRBJ2-3, with no D gene named confidently. The TCR sequence derives from a human donor with Merkel cell carcinoma. Sequenced sample: tumor tissue from Merkel cell carcinoma. The sequenced DNA: TGTGCCAGCAGGCAACTTGGCACAGATACGCAGTATTTT. Translated, this gives CASRQLGTDTQYF.